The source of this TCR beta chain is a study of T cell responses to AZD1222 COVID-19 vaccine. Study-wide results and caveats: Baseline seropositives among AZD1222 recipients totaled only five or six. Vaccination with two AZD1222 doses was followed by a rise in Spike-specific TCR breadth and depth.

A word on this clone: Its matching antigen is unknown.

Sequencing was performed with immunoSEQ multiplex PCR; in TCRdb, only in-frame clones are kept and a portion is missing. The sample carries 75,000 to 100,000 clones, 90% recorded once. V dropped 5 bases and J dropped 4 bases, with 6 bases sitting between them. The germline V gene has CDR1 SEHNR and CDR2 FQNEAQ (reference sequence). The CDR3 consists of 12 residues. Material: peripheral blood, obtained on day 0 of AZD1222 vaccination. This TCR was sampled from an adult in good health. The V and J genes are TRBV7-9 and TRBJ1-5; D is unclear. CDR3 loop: CASSRGNQPQHF. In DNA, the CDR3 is TGTGCCAGCAGCCGAGGGAATCAGCCCCAGCATTTT.